This T cell receptor (beta chain) was sequenced during a study of T cell responses to AZD1222 COVID-19 vaccine. Whole-study results and caveats: Repertoire sampling occurred only after the peak T cell response.

Sequencing was performed with immunoSEQ multiplex PCR; in TCRdb, only in-frame clones are kept and a portion is missing. This sample yields 130,000 or so clones, of which around 84% are seen a single time; around 24% belongs to the top ten. As for this clone: Its antigen is undetermined.

The germline V gene has CDR1 SGHTA and CDR2 FQGNSA. Trimming pared 0 bases from V and 4 bases from J, leaving 13 bases between. This CDR3 spans 15 amino acids. V is TRBV7-2 and J is TRBJ2-7, with D possibly matching TRBD1 (5 bases). The source is an adult in good health. The sample consisted of peripheral blood, taken on day 0 of AZD1222 vaccination. CDR3 amino acids: CASSLAQGDLYEQYF. CDR3 DNA sequence: TGTGCCAGCAGCTTAGCTCAGGGTGATCTATACGAGCAGTACTTC.